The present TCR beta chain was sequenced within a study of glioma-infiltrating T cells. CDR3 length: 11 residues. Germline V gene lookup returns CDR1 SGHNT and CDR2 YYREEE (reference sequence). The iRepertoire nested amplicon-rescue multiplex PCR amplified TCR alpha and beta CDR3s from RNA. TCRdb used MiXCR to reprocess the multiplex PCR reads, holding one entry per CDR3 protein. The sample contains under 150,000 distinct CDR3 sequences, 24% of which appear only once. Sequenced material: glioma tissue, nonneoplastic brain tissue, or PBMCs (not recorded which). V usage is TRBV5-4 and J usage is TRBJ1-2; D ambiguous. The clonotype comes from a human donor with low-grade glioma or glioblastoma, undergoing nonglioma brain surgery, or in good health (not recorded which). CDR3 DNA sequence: TGTGCTACGTCTGCAAACTATGGCTACACCTTC. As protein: CATSANYGYTF.